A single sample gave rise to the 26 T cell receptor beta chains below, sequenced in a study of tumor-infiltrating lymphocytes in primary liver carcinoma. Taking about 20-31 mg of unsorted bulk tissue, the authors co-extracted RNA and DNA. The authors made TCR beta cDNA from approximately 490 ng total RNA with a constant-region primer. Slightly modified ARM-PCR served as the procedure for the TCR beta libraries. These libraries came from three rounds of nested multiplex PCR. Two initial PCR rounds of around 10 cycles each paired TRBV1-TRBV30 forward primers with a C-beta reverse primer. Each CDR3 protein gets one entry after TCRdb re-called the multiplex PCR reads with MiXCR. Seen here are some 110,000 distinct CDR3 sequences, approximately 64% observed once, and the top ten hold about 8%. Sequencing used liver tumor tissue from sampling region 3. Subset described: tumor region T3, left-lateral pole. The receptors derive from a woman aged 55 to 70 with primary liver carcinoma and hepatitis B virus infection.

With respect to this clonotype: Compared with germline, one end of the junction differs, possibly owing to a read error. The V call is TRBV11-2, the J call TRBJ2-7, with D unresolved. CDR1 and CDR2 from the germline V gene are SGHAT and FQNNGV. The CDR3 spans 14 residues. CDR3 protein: CASRSNKNSYEQYF. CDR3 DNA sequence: TGTGCCAGCAGGTCTAACAAGAACTCCTACGAGCAATACTTC.

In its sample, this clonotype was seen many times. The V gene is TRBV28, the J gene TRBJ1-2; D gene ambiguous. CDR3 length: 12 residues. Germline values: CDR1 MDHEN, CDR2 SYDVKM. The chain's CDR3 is CVSASTNYGYTF. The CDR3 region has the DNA TGTGTGTCAGCGTCGACTAACTATGGCTACACCTTC.

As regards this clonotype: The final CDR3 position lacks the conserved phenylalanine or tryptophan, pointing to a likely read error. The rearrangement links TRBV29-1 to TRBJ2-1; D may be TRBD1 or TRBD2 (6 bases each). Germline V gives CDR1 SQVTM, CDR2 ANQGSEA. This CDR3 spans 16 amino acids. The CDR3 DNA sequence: TGTAGCGTTGAAGGGGGGCCTAAGACCGCCTACAATGAGCAGTTCATC. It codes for CSVEGGPKTAYNEQFI.

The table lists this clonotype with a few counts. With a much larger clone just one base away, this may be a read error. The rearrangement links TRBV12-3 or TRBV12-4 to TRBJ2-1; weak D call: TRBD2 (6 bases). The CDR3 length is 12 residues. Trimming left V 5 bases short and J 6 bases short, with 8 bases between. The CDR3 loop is CASSGGSNEQFF. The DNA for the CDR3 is TGTGCCAGCAGTGGGGGGAGCAATGAGCAGTTCTTC.

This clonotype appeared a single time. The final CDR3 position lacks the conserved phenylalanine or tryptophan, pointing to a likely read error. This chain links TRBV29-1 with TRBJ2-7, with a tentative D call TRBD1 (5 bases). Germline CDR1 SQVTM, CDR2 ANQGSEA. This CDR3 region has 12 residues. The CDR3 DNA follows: TGCAGCGTTGCTCCAGGGTCCTATGAGCAGTACCTC. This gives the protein CSVAPGSYEQYL.

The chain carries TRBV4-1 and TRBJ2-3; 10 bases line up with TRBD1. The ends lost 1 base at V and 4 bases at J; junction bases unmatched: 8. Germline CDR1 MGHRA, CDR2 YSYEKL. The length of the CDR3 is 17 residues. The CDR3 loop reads CASSQVGDRGFADTQYF. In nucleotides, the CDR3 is TGCGCCAGCAGCCAAGTTGGGGACAGGGGATTCGCAGATACGCAGTATTTT.

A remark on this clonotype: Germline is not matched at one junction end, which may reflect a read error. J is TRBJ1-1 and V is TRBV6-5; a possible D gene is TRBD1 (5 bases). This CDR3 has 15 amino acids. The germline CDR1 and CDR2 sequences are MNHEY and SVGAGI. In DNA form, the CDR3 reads TGTGACAGCACTTACTCGTATGGGGGACTCACTGAAGCTTTCTTT. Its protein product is CDSTYSYGGLTEAFF.

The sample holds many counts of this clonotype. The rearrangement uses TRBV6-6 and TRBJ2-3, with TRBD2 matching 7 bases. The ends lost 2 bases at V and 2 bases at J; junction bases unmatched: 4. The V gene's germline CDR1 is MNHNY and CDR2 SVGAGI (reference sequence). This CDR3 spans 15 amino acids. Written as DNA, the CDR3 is TGTGCCAGCAGTTACCCAGCGGGAACCACAGATACGCAGTATTTT. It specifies CASSYPAGTTDTQYF.

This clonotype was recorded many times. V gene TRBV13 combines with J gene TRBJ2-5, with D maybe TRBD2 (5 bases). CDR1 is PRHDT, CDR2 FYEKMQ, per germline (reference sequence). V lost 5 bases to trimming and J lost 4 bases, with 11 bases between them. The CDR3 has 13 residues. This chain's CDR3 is CASSILEGETQYF. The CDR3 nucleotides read TGTGCCAGCAGCATACTTGAGGGAGAGACCCAGTACTTC.

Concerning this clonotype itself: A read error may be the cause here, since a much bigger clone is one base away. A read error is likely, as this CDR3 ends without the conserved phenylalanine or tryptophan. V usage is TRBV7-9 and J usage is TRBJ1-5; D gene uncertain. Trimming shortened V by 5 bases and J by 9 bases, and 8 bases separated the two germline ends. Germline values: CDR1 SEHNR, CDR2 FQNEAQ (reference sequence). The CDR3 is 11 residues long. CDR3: CASSLEGPQHV. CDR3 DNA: TGTGCCAGCAGCCTCGAAGGGCCCCAGCATGTT.

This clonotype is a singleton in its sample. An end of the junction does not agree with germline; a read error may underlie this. CDR3 sequence: CASSYPPTRDRQCF. CDR3 sequence (DNA): TGTGCCAGCAGTTACCCTCCTACGAGAGATAGGCAGTGTTTT. The rearrangement uses TRBV6-6 and TRBJ2-3; D unresolved. CDR1 is MNHNY and CDR2 is SVGAGI in the germline V gene (reference sequence). The CDR3 spans 14 residues.

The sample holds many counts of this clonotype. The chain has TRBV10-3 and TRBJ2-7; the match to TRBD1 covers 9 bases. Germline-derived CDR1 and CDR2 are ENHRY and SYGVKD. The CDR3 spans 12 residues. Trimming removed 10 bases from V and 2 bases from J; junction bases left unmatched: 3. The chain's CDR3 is CATWTGAYEQYF. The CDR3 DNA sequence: TGTGCCACCTGGACAGGGGCCTACGAGCAGTACTTC.

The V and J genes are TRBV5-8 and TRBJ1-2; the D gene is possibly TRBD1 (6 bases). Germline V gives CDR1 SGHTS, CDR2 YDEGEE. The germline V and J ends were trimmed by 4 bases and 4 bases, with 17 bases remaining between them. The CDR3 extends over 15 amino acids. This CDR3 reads CASSHTFQGTYGYTF. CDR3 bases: TGTGCCAGCAGCCACACGTTTCAGGGGACCTATGGCTACACCTTC.

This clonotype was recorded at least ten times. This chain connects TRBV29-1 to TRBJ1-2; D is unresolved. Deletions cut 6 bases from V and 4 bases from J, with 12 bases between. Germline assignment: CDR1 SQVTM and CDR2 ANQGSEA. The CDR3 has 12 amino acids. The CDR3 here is CSVRLTLYGYTF. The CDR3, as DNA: TGCAGCGTCCGCCTAACACTCTATGGCTACACCTTC.

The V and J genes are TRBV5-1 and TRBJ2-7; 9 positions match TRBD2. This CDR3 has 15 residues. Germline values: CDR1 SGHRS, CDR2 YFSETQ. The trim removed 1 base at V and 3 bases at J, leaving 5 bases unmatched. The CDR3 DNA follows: TGCGCCAGCAGCTTGTCGATTAGCGGGAGCTACGAGCAGTACTTC. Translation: CASSLSISGSYEQYF.

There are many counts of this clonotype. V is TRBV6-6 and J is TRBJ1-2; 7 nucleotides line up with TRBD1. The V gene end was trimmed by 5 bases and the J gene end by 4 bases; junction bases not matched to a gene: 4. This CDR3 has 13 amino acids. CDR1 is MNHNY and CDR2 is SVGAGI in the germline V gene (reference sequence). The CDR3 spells CASSSSGGYGYTF. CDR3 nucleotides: TGTGCCAGCAGTAGCTCAGGGGGCTATGGCTACACCTTC.

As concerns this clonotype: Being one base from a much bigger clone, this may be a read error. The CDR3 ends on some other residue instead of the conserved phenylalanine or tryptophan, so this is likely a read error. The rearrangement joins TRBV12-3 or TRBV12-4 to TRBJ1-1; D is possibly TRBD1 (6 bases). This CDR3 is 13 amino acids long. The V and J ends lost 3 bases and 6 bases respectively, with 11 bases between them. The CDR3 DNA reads TGTGCCAGCAGTTTCACCAGGGGCCCTGAAGCTTTCCTT. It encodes CASSFTRGPEAFL.

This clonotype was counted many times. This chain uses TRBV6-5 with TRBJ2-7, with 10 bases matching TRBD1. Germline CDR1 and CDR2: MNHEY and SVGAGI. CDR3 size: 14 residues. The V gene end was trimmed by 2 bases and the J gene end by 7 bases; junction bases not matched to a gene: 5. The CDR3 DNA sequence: TGTGCCAGCAGTTACCGAGGACAGGGGGGTGAGCAGTACTTC. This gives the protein CASSYRGQGGEQYF.

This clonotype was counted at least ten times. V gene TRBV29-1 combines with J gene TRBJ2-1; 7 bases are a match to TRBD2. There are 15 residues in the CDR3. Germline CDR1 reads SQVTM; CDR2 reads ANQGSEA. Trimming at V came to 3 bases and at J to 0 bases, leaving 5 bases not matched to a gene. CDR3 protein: CSVDFGGSSYNEQFF. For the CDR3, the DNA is TGCAGCGTTGACTTCGGCGGGAGCTCCTACAATGAGCAGTTCTTC.

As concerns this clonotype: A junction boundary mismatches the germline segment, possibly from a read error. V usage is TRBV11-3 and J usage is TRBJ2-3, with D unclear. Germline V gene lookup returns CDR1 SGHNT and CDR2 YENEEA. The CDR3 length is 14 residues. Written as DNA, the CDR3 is TGTGCCAGCAGCCATCGGATAGGCTCAGATACGCAGTTTTTT. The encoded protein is CASSHRIGSDTQFF.

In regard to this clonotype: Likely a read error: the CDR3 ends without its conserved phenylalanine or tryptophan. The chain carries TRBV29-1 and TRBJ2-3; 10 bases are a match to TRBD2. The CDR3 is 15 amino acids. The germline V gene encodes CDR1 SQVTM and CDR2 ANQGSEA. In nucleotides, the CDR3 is TGCAGCGTTGATATGGCTAGCGGGAGCATAGATACGCAGTATTCT. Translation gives CSVDMASGSIDTQYS.

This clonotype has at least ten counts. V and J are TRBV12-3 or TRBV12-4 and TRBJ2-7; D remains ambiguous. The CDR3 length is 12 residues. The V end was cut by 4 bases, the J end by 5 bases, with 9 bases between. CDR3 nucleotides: TGTGCCAGCAGTTCAAGGGTCCACGAGCAGTACTTC. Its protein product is CASSSRVHEQYF.

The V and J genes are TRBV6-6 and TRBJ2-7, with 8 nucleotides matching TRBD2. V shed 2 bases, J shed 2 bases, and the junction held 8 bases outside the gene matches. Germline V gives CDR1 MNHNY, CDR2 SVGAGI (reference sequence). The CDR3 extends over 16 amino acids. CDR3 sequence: CASSYILTGGPYEQYF. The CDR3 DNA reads TGTGCCAGCAGTTACATACTGACGGGAGGGCCCTACGAGCAGTACTTC.

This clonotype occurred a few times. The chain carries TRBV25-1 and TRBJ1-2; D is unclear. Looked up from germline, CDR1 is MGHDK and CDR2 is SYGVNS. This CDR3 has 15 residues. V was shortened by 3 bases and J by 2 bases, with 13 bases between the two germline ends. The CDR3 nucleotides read TGTGCCAGCAGTGAGAGGACTGGGAGAAACTATGGCTACACCTTC. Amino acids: CASSERTGRNYGYTF.

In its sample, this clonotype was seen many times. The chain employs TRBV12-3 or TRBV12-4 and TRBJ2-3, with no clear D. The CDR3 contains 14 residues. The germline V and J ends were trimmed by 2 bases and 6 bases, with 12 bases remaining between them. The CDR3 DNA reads TGTGCCAGCAGTTTACGGCAGCCGGCGGATACGCAGTATTTT. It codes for CASSLRQPADTQYF.

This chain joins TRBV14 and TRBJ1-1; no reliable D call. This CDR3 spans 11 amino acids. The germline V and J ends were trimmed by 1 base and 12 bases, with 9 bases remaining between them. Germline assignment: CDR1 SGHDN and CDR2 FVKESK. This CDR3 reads CASSQVGKPFF. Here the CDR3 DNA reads TGTGCCAGCAGCCAAGTTGGTAAACCTTTCTTT.